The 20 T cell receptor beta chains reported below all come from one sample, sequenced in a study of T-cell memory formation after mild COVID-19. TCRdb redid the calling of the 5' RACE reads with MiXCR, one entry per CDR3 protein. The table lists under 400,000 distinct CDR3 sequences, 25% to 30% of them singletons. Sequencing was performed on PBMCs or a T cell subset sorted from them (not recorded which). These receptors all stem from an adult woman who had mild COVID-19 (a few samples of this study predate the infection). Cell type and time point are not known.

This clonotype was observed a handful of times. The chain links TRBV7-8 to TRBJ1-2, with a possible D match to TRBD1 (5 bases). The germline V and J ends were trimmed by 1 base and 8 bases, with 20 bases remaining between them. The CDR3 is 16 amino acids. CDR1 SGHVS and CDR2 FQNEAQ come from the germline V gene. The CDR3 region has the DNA TGTGCCAGCAGCTTAGTGGCGCAGGGCGCCCGGAGAGGCTACACCTTC. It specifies CASSLVAQGARRGYTF.

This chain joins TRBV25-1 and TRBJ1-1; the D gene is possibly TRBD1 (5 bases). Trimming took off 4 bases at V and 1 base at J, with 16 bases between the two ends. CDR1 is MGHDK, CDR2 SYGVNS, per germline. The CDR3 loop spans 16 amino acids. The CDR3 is CASSGNVWQGNTEAFF. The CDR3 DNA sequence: TGTGCCAGCAGTGGAAACGTCTGGCAGGGGAACACTGAAGCTTTCTTT.

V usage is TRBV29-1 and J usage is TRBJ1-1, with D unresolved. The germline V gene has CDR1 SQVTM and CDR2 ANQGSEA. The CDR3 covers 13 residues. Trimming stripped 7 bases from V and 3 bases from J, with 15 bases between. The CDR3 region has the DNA TGCAGCGCCTCGTCGGGTTGGGACACTGAAGCTTTCTTT. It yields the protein CSASSGWDTEAFF. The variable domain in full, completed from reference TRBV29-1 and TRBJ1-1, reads SAVISQKPSRDICQRGTSLTIQCQVDSQVTMMFWYRQQPGQSLTLIATANQGSEATYESGFVIDKFPISRPNLTFSTLTVSNMSPEDSSIYLCSASSGWDTEAFFGQGTRLTVV.

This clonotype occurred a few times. The CDR3 DNA reads TGCAGTGCTTATCCGGGACACACAAACTACGAGCAGTACTTC. The encoded protein is CSAYPGHTNYEQYF. The chain employs TRBV20-1 and TRBJ2-7; possible D gene TRBD1, 6 bases. The germline V gene has CDR1 DFQATT and CDR2 SNEGSKA (reference sequence). The CDR3 covers 14 residues. Trimming cost V 5 bases and J 3 bases, with 17 bases left between them.

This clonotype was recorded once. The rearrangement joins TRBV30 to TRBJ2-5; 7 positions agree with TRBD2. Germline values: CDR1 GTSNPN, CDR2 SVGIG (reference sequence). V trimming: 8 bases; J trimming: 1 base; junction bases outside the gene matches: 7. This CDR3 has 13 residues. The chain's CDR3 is CAGGDYTQETQYF. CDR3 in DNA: TGTGCCGGAGGGGACTACACCCAAGAGACCCAGTACTTC.

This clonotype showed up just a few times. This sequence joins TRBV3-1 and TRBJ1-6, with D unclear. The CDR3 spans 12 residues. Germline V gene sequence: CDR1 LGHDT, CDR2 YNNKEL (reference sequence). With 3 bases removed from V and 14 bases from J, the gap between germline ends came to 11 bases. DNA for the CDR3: TGTGCCAGCAGCCACCCCAGGAACACCCTCCACTTT. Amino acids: CASSHPRNTLHF. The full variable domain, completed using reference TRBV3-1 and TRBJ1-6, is DTAVSQTPKYLVTQMGNDKSIKCEQNLGHDTMYWYKQDSKKFLKIMFSYNNKELIINETVPNRFSPKSPDKAHLNLHINSLELGDSAVYFCASSHPRNTLHFGNGTRLTVT.

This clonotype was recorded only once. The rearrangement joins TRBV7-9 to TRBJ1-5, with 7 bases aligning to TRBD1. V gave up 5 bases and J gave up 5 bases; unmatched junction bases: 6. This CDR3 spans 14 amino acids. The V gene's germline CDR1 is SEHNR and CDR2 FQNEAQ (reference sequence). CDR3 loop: CASSRGQDHQPQHF. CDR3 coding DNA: TGTGCCAGCAGCCGCGGACAGGACCATCAGCCCCAGCATTTT.

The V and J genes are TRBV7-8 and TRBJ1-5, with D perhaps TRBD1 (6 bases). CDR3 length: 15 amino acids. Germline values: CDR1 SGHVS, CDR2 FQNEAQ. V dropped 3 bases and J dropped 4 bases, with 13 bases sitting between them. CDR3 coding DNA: TGTGCCAGCAGCTTCCGCAGGGGTGTAAATCAGCCCCAGCATTTT. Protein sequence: CASSFRRGVNQPQHF.

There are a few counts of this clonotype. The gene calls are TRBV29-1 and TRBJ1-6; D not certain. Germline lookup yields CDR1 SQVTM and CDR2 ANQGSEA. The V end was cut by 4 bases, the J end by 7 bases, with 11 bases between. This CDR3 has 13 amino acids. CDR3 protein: CSVGAAKNSPLHF. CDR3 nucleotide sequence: TGCAGCGTTGGGGCAGCAAAGAATTCACCCCTCCACTTT.

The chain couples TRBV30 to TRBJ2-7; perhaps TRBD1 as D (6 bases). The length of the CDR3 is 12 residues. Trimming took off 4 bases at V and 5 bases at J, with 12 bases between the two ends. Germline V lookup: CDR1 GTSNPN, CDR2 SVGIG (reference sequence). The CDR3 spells CAWTLQGNEQYF. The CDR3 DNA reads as TGTGCCTGGACCCTACAGGGAAACGAGCAGTACTTC.

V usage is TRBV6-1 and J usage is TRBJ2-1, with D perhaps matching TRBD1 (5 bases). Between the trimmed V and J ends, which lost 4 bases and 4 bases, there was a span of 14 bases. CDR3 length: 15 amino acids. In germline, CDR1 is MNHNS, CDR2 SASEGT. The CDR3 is CASSVQWGGYNEQFF. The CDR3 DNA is TGTGCCAGCAGTGTTCAGTGGGGCGGTTACAATGAGCAGTTCTTC.

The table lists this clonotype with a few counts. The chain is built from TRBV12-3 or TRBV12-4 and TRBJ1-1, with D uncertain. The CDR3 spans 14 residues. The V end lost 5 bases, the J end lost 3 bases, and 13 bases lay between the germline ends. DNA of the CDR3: TGTGCCAGCAGTGGGCCTCGATGGGACACTGAAGCTTTCTTT. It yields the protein CASSGPRWDTEAFF.

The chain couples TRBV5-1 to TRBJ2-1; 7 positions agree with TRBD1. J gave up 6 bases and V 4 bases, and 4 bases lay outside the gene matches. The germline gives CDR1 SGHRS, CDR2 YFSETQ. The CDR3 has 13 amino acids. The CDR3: CASSLYRGNEQFF. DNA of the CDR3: TGCGCCAGCAGCCTATACAGGGGCAATGAGCAGTTCTTC.

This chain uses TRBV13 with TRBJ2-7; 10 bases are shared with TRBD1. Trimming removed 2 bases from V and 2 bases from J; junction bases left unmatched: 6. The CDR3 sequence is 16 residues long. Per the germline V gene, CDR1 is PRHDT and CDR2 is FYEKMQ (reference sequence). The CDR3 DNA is TGTGCCAGCAGCTTATGGGGGGGACAGGGGACCTACGAGCAGTACTTC. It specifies CASSLWGGQGTYEQYF.

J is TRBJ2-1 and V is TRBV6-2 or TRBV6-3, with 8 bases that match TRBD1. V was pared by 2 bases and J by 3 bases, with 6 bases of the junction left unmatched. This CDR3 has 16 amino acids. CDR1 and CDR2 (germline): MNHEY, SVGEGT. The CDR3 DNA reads TGTGCCAGCAGTTACACAGCAGGGGGCAACTACAATGAGCAGTTCTTC. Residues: CASSYTAGGNYNEQFF.

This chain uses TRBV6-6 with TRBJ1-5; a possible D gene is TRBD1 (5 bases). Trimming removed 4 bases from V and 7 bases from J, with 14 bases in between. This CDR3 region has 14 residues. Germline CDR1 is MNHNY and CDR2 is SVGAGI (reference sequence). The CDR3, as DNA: TGTGCCAGCAGTTCCGGGGGGTTTAGACAGCCCCAGCATTTT. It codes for CASSSGGFRQPQHF.

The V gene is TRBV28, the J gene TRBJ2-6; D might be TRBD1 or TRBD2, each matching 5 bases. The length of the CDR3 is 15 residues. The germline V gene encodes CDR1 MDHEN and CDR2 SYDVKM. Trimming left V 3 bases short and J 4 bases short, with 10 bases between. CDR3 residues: CASSLTGAGANVLTF. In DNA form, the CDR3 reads TGTGCCAGCAGTTTGACCGGGGCCGGGGCCAACGTCCTGACTTTC.

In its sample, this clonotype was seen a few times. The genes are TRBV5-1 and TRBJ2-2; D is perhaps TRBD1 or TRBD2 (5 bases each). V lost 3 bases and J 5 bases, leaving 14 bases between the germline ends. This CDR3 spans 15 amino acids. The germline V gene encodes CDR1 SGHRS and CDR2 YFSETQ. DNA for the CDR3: TGCGCCAGCAGCTCGGGACCGAGCTCGACCGGGGAGCTGTTTTTT. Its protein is CASSSGPSSTGELFF.

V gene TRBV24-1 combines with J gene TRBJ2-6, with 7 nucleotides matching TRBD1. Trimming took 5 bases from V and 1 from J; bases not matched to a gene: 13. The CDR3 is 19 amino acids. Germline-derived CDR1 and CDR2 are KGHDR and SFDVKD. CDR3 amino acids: CATSGPPGDSPSGANVLTF. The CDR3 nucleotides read TGTGCCACCAGTGGACCCCCCGGGGACAGTCCTTCTGGGGCCAACGTCCTGACTTTC.

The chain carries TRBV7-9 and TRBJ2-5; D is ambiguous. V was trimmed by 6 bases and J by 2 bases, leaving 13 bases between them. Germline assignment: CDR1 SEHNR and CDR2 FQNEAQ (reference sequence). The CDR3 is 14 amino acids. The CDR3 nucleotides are TGTGCCAGCAGTGTTGGGATGCCACAAGAGACCCAGTACTTC. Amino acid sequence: CASSVGMPQETQYF. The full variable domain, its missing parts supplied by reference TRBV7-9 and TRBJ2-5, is DTGVSQNPRHKITKRGQNVTFRCDPISEHNRLYWYRQTLGQGPEFLTYFQNEAQLEKSRLLSDRFSAERPKGSFSTLEIQRTEQGDSAMYLCASSVGMPQETQYFGPGTRLLVL.